These T cell receptor beta chains were read from a single sample in a study of cytomegalovirus exposure and HLA in healthy donors. Sequencing was performed with immunoSEQ multiplex PCR; in TCRdb, only in-frame clones are kept and a portion is missing. The sample includes some 180,000 clones, about 85% of them seen just once. Sequences were obtained from PBMCs. The receptors were gathered from a girl aged 10 to 17 in good health and CMV-seropositive. CDR3s include the opening cysteine and the closing phenylalanine or tryptophan. Fields, in order: J gene, V gene, clone size, D gene, CDR3 protein, CDR3 DNA. The D gene is left open where the match is weak. Clone sizes are given selectively: once, few, many, or a class where the clone is expanded.

J gene: TRBJ2-3; V gene: TRBV7-9; clone size: .; D gene: .; CDR3 protein: CASSLAWQSTDTQYF; CDR3 DNA: TGTGCCAGCAGCTTAGCGTGGCAGAGCACAGATACGCAGTATTTT
J gene: TRBJ2-7; V gene: TRBV5-1; clone size: few; D gene: TRBD2; CDR3 protein: CASSSPGLAGLTIYEQYF; CDR3 DNA: TGCGCCAGCAGCTCCCCGGGACTAGCGGGACTGACAATTTACGAGCAGTACTTC
J gene: TRBJ2-1; V gene: TRBV7-2; clone size: .; D gene: .; CDR3 protein: CASSLERALEQFF; CDR3 DNA: TGTGCCAGCAGCCTAGAGAGGGCGTTGGAGCAGTTCTTC
J gene: TRBJ2-7; V gene: TRBV4-1; clone size: .; D gene: TRBD1; CDR3 protein: CASSQGGDRVGYEQYF; CDR3 DNA: TGCGCCAGCAGCCAAGGGGGGGACAGGGTTGGCTACGAGCAGTACTTC
J gene: TRBJ1-1; V gene: TRBV27; clone size: once; D gene: TRBD1; CDR3 protein: CASSPDRVLGTEAFF; CDR3 DNA: TGTGCCAGCAGTCCGGACAGGGTTTTGGGCACTGAAGCTTTCTTT
J gene: TRBJ1-2; V gene: TRBV15; clone size: .; D gene: .; CDR3 protein: CATSRDREPTNYGYTF; CDR3 DNA: TGTGCCACCAGCAGAGATCGAGAACCTACTAACTATGGCTACACCTTC
J gene: TRBJ2-1; V gene: TRBV6-5; clone size: few; D gene: .; CDR3 protein: CASRYSEGNEQFF; CDR3 DNA: TGTGCCAGCAGGTACTCTGAGGGCAATGAGCAGTTCTTC
J gene: TRBJ2-1; V gene: TRBV6-1; clone size: .; D gene: TRBD2; CDR3 protein: CASSEAPLTSGASDYNEQFF; CDR3 DNA: TGTGCCAGCAGTGAAGCACCCCTGACTAGCGGGGCCAGTGACTACAATGAGCAGTTCTTC
J gene: TRBJ1-2; V gene: TRBV18; clone size: .; D gene: .; CDR3 protein: CASSPSRDHYGYTF; CDR3 DNA: TGTGCCAGCTCACCATCGAGGGATCACTATGGCTACACCTTC
J gene: TRBJ2-3; V gene: TRBV19; clone size: .; D gene: TRBD2; CDR3 protein: CASGEREWYTDTQYF; CDR3 DNA: TGTGCCAGCGGTGAGCGGGAGTGGTATACAGATACGCAGTATTTT
J gene: TRBJ2-5; V gene: TRBV4-1; clone size: once; D gene: TRBD2; CDR3 protein: CASSQDGAGGRETQYF; CDR3 DNA: TGCGCCAGCAGCCAAGATGGGGCGGGAGGGCGGGAGACCCAGTACTTC
J gene: TRBJ2-1; V gene: TRBV19; clone size: .; D gene: .; CDR3 protein: CASSIGGLYNEQFF; CDR3 DNA: TGTGCCAGTAGTATTGGGGGACTTTACAATGAGCAGTTCTTC
J gene: TRBJ1-5; V gene: TRBV19; clone size: .; D gene: TRBD1; CDR3 protein: CASNLGQGVNQPQHF; CDR3 DNA: TGTGCCAGTAACCTGGGACAGGGCGTCAATCAGCCCCAGCATTTT
J gene: TRBJ2-1; V gene: TRBV5-1; clone size: .; D gene: .; CDR3 protein: CASSLGPYGGSGDSYNEQFF; CDR3 DNA: TGCGCCAGCAGCTTGGGGCCCTATGGTGGGAGCGGAGACTCCTACAATGAGCAGTTCTTC
J gene: TRBJ2-1; V gene: TRBV10-3; clone size: .; D gene: TRBD2; CDR3 protein: CAIAPRTSGSGSYNEQFF; CDR3 DNA: TGTGCCATCGCCCCTAGGACTAGCGGGAGTGGGTCCTACAATGAGCAGTTCTTC
J gene: TRBJ2-7; V gene: TRBV6-5; clone size: .; D gene: .; CDR3 protein: CASSRLTAGTYEQYF; CDR3 DNA: TGTGCCAGCAGCCGCCTGACAGCAGGCACCTACGAGCAGTACTTC
J gene: TRBJ2-5; V gene: TRBV7-9; clone size: .; D gene: TRBD2; CDR3 protein: CASSSGGETQYF; CDR3 DNA: TGTGCCAGCAGCTCGGGGGGGGAGACCCAGTACTTC
J gene: TRBJ1-5; V gene: TRBV6-5; clone size: .; D gene: .; CDR3 protein: CASSYSFYQPQHF; CDR3 DNA: TGTGCCAGCAGTTACTCTTTCTATCAGCCCCAGCATTTT
J gene: TRBJ2-1; V gene: TRBV6-5; clone size: .; D gene: TRBD1; CDR3 protein: CATSTTGYNEQFF; CDR3 DNA: TGTGCCACTTCAACGACAGGGTACAATGAGCAGTTCTTC
J gene: TRBJ1-1; V gene: TRBV29-1; clone size: once; D gene: .; CDR3 protein: CSGAQGTEAFF; CDR3 DNA: TGCAGCGGTGCGCAGGGGACTGAAGCTTTCTTT
J gene: TRBJ2-5; V gene: TRBV6-6; clone size: .; D gene: TRBD1; CDR3 protein: CASSSDRVRETQYF; CDR3 DNA: TGTGCCAGCAGTTCGGACAGGGTTAGAGAGACCCAGTACTTC
J gene: TRBJ1-1; V gene: TRBV18; clone size: .; D gene: .; CDR3 protein: CASSPRHGAVSAEAFF; CDR3 DNA: TGTGCCAGCTCACCAAGGCACGGAGCGGTAAGCGCTGAAGCTTTCTTT